Detailed here is one TCR beta chain. As yet, its antigen is unknown. CDR3 size: 11 residues. Per the germline V gene, CDR1 is GTSNPN and CDR2 is SVGIG (reference sequence). The ends were cut back, 3 bases at V and 10 bases at J, with 13 bases in the middle. The data belong to a study of blood T cells in healthy people across ages. Study-level findings and limits: A roughly linear age-dependent decrease characterized TCR beta diversity per million T cells.

Healthy Russian Caucasian donors spanned ages about 6 to 100 years. Combining a sample-barcoded 5' primer with a J-beta primer mix, a second PCR ran for about 7 to 12 cycles. At least 3 million CDR3-containing paired-end reads were obtained per sample. TCRdb re-analysed the 5' RACE reads in MiXCR, keeping a single row per CDR3 protein. The top ten hold 13% of the sample, which has about a million distinct CDR3 sequences, about 48% seen once. V is TRBV30 and J is TRBJ2-7, with D tentatively TRBD2 (5 bases). Sequences were obtained from blood. This clonotype originated in a young man in good health. CDR3 coding DNA: TGTGCCTGGAGCCCGAGCGGACCACAGTACTTC. Residues: CAWSPSGPQYF.